A selection of T cell receptor beta chains follows, all from one sample in a study of CD8 T cells in Susac syndrome. MiXCR, run by TCRdb on the immunoSEQ multiplex PCR reads, gives a single entry per CDR3 protein. The sample shows 150,000 to 200,000 distinct CDR3 sequences, approximately 93% of them seen only once. The sequenced sample was CD4+ T cells from PBMCs. The receptors shown here come from a human donor in good health. The CDR3 runs from the conserved cysteine through the conserved F or W. A D gene is named only where the DNA matches it firmly. The listing skips clone size in some rows; elsewhere it reads once, few, many or a size class.

J gene	clone size	V gene	D gene	CDR3 protein	CDR3 DNA
TRBJ2-2	.	TRBV4-1	TRBD2	CASSFGGGGGYTGELFF	TGCGCCAGCAGCTTCGGAGGCGGGGGGGGATACACCGGGGAGCTGTTTTTT
TRBJ1-1	.	TRBV3-1	.	CATLGSNTEAFF	TGTGCCACCCTTGGATCGAACACTGAAGCTTTCTTT
TRBJ2-1	.	TRBV7-8	.	CASSLAFYEQFF	TGTGCCAGCAGCTTAGCTTTTTATGAGCAGTTCTTC
TRBJ1-1	.	TRBV29-1	TRBD1	CSVEVTGGTTEAFF	TGCAGCGTGGAAGTGACAGGGGGCACGACTGAAGCTTTCTTT
TRBJ1-1	once	TRBV30	.	CAWSVGGVRTTEAFF	TGTGCCTGGAGTGTCGGGGGCGTCAGGACCACTGAAGCTTTCTTT
TRBJ1-1	.	TRBV5-1	TRBD1	CASSLQGEDTEAFF	TGCGCCAGCAGCTTGCAGGGGGAGGACACTGAAGCTTTCTTT
TRBJ2-1	.	TRBV11-2	.	CASSEGGRGVNEQFF	TGTGCCAGCAGCGAGGGGGGCAGAGGTGTCAATGAGCAGTTCTTC
TRBJ1-2	.	TRBV5-4	.	CASSTDIGTGYTF	TGTGCCAGCAGCACCGATATCGGTACCGGCTACACCTTC
TRBJ1-1	.	TRBV7-6	.	CASSLKLRDTEAFF	TGTGCCAGCAGCTTAAAGCTGAGGGACACTGAAGCTTTCTTT
TRBJ2-3	.	TRBV20-1	.	CSASDSRGVDTQYF	TGCAGTGCTAGTGACTCGCGAGGAGTGGATACGCAGTATTTT
TRBJ2-3	.	TRBV5-1	.	CASSLEGTGDTQYF	TGCGCCAGCAGCTTAGAGGGGACGGGTGATACGCAGTATTTT
TRBJ2-3	.	TRBV29-1	.	CSVPGLHGRDTQYF	TGCAGCGTTCCCGGACTCCACGGACGAGATACGCAGTATTTT
TRBJ1-2	.	TRBV29-1	TRBD1	CSVDAQGARGYTF	TGCAGCGTTGACGCACAGGGGGCTCGGGGCTACACCTTC
TRBJ1-1	.	TRBV4-1	.	CASSQGVGGVWTEAFF	TGCGCCAGCAGCCAAGGGGTAGGGGGAGTGTGGACTGAAGCTTTCTTT
TRBJ2-5	once	TRBV29-1	.	CSVEGSWQITQETQYF	TGCAGCGTTGAAGGTTCGTGGCAGATAACTCAAGAGACCCAGTACTTC
TRBJ2-3	.	TRBV29-1	TRBD2	CSVHSGGAGTQYF	TGCAGCGTTCATAGCGGGGGGGCTGGGACGCAGTATTTT